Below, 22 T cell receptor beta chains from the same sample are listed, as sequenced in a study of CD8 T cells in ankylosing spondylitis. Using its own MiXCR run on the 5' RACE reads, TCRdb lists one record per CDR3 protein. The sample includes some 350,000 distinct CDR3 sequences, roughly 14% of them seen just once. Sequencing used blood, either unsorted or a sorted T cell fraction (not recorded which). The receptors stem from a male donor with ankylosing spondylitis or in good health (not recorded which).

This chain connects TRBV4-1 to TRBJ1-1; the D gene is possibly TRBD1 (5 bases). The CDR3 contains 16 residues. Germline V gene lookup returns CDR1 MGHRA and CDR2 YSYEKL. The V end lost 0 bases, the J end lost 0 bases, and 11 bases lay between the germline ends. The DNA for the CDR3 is TGCGCCAGCAGCCAAGATGGAAGGGGATTGAACACTGAAGCTTTCTTT. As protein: CASSQDGRGLNTEAFF.

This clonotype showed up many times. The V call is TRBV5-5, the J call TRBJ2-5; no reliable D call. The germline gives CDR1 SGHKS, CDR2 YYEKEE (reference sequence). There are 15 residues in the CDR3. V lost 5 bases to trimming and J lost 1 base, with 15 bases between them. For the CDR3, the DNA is TGTGCCAGCAGGGCAGACCTCCTCAGCCAAGAGACCCAGTACTTC. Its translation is CASRADLLSQETQYF.

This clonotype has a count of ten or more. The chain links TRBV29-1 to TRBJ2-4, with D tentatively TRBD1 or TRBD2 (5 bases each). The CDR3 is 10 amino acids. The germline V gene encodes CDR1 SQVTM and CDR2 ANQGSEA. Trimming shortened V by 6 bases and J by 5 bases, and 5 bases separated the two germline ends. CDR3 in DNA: TGCAGCGTGGGGGAAAACATTCAGTACTTC. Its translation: CSVGENIQYF.

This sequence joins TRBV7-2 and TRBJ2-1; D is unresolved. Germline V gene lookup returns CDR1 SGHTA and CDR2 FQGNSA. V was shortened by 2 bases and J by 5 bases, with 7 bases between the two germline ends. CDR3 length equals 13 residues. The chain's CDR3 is CASSLTLDNEQFF. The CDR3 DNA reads TGTGCCAGCAGCTTAACCCTCGACAATGAGCAGTTCTTC.

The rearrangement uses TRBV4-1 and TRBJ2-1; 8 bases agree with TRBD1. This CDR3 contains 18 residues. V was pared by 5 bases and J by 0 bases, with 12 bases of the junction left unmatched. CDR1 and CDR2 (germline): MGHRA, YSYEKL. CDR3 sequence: CASSLDRDTMSSYNEQFF. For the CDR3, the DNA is TGCGCCAGCAGCTTGGACAGGGATACTATGAGCTCCTACAATGAGCAGTTCTTC.

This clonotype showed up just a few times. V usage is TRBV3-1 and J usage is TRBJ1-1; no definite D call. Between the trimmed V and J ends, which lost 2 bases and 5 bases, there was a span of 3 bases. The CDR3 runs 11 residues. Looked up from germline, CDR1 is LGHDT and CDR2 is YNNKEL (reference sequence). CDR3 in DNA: TGTGCCAGCAGCCAAAAGACTGAAGCTTTCTTT. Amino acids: CASSQKTEAFF.

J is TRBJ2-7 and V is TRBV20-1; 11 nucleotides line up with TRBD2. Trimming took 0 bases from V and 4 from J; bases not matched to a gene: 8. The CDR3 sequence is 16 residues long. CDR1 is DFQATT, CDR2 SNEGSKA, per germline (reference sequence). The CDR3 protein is CSARDSSSGRVYEQYF. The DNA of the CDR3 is TGCAGTGCTAGAGATTCCAGTAGCGGGAGGGTTTACGAGCAGTACTTC.

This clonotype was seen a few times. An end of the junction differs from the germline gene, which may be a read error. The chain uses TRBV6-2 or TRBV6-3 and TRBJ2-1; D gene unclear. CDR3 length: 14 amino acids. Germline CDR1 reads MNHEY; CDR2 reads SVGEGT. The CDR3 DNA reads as TGTGCCAGCACTTACGCTCCTTCCTACAATGAGCAGTTCTTC. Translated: CASTYAPSYNEQFF.

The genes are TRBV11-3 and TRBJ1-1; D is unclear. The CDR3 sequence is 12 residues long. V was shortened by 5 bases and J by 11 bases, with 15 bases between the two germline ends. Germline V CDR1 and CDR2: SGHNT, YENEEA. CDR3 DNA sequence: TGTGCCAGCAGCCCCGGGGTAACCCTTGCTTTCTTT. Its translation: CASSPGVTLAFF.

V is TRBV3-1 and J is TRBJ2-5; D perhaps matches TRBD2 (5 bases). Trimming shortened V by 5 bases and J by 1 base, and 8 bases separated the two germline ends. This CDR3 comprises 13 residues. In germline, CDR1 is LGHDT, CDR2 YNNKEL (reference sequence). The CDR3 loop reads CASSSRVQETQYF. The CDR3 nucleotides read TGTGCCAGCAGCTCGAGGGTCCAAGAGACCCAGTACTTC.

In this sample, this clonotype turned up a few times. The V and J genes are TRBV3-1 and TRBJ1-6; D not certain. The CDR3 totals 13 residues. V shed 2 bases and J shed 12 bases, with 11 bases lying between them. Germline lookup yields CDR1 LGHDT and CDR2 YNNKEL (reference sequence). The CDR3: CASSQSANLPLHF. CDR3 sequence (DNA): TGTGCCAGCAGCCAAAGCGCCAACTTACCCCTCCACTTT.

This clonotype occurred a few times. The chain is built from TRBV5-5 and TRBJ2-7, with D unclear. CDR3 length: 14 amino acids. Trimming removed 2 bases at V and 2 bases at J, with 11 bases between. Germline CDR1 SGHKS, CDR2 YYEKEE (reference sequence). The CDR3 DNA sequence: TGTGCCAGCAGCTTTCAGGAATCGACCTACGAGCAGTACTTC. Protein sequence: CASSFQESTYEQYF.

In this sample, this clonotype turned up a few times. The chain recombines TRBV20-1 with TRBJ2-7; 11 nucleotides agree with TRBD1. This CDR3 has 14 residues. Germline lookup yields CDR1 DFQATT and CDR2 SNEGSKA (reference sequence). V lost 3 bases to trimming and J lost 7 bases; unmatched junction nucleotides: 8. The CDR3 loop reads CSASRDRGIGEQYF. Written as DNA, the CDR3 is TGCAGTGCTAGTAGGGACAGGGGGATCGGTGAGCAGTACTTC.

The CDR3 nucleotides are TGCGCCAGCAGCTTGGAACCCTCCCGCTCCTACGAGCAGTACTTC. Protein product: CASSLEPSRSYEQYF. The J gene is TRBJ2-7, the V gene TRBV5-1; D call uncertain. The CDR3 runs 15 residues. In germline, CDR1 is SGHRS, CDR2 YFSETQ. With 0 bases removed from V and 0 bases from J, the gap between germline ends came to 10 bases.

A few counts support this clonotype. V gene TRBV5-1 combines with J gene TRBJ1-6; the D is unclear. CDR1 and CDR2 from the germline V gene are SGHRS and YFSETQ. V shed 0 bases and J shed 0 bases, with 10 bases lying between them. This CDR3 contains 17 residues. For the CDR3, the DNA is TGCGCCAGCAGCTTGGAGTCCTCGAGCTCCTATAATTCACCCCTCCACTTT. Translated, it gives CASSLESSSSYNSPLHF.

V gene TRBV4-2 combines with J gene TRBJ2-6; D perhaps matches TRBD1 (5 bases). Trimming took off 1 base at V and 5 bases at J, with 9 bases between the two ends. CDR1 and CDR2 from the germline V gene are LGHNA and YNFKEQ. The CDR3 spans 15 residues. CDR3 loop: CASSQGRGRANVLTF. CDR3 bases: TGTGCCAGCAGCCAAGGAAGGGGTAGGGCCAACGTCCTGACTTTC.

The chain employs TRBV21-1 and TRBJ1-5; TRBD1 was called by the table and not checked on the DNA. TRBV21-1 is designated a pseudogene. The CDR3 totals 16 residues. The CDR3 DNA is TGTGCCAGCAGCAAAGAGAACAGGCCAAGCAATCAGCCCCAGCATTTT. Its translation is CASSKENRPSNQPQHF.

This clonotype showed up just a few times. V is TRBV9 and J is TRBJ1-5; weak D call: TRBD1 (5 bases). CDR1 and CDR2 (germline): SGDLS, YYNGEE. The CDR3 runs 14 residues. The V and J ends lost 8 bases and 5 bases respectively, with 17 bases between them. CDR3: CARWGPQAHQPQHF. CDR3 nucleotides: TGTGCCAGGTGGGGCCCACAGGCCCATCAGCCCCAGCATTTT.

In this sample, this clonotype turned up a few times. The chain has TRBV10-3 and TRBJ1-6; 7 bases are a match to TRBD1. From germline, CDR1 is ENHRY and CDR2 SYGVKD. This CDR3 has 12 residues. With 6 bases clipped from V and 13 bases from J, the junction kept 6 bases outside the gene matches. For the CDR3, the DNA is TGTGCCATCAGCCAGGGACAGAACCCCCTCCACTTT. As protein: CAISQGQNPLHF.

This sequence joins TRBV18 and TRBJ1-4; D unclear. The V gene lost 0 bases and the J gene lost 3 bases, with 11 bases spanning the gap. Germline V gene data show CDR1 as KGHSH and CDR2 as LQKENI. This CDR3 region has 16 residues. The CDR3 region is CASSPPMGWANEKLFF. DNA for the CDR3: TGTGCCAGCTCACCACCGATGGGTTGGGCTAATGAAAAACTGTTTTTT.

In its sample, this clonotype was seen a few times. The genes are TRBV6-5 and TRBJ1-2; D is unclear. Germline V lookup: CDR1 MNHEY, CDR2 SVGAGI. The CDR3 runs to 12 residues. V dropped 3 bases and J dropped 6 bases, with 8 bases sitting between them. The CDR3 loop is CASSYNGDGYTF. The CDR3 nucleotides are TGTGCCAGCAGTTATAACGGAGATGGCTACACCTTC.

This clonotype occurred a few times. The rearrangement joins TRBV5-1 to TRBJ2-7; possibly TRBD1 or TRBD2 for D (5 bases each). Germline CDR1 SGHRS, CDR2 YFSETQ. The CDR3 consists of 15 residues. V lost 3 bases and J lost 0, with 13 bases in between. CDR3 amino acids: CASSSPGRSSYEQYF. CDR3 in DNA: TGCGCCAGCAGCTCCCCGGGGCGGAGCTCCTACGAGCAGTACTTC.